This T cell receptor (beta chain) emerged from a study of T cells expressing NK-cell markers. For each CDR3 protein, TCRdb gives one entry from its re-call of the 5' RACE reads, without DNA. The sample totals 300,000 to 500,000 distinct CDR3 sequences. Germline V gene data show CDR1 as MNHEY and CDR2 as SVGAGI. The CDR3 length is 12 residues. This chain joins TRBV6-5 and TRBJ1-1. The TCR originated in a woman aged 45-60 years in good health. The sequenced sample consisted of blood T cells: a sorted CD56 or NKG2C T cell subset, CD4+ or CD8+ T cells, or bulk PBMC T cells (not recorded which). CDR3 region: CASSGTHGEAFF.